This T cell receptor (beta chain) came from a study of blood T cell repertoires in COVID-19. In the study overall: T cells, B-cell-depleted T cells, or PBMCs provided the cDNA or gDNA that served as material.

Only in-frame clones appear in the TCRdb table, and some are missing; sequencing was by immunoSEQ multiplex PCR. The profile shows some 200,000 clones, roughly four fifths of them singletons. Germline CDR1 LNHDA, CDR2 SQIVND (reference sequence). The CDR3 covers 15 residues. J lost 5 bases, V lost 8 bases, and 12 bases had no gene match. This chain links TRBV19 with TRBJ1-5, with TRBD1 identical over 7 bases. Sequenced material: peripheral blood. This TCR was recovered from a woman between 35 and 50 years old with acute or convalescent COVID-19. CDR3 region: CASGASTGYDQPQHF. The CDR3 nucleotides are TGTGCCAGTGGGGCTTCGACAGGGTACGATCAGCCCCAGCATTTT.